The 18 T cell receptor beta chains below all came from one sample that was sequenced in a study of blood T cell repertoires in COVID-19. The method was immunoSEQ multiplex PCR; TCRdb's version includes in-frame clones alone and lacks a portion of them. Among about 94,000 clones listed, approximately 84% were seen once. What was sequenced was peripheral blood. The receptors shown here come from a man between 60 and 75 years old with acute or convalescent COVID-19.

V gene TRBV11-2 combines with J gene TRBJ2-3; weak D call: TRBD1 (5 bases). The germline V gene has CDR1 SGHAT and CDR2 FQNNGV. V was pared by 0 bases and J by 2 bases, with 9 bases between. The CDR3 consists of 15 residues. The CDR3 region is CASSLDATVTDTQYF. CDR3 sequence (DNA): TGTGCCAGCAGCTTAGACGCGACAGTCACAGATACGCAGTATTTT.

This chain links TRBV18 with TRBJ1-1; TRBD1 aligns across 7 bases. V lost 2 bases to trimming and J lost 3 bases; unmatched junction nucleotides: 12. The germline V gene encodes CDR1 KGHSH and CDR2 LQKENI. This CDR3 spans 17 amino acids. Here the CDR3 reads CASSPSRQGGVDTEAFF. The CDR3 DNA follows: TGTGCCAGCTCACCATCGAGACAGGGAGGTGTAGACACTGAAGCTTTCTTT.

The CDR3 DNA follows: TGCGCCAGCAGTCAATCGCGGGATAAGGTCCCTGAGCAGTTCTTC. Translation gives CASSQSRDKVPEQFF. The V and J genes are TRBV23-1 and TRBJ2-1; possible D gene TRBD2, 6 bases. TRBV23-1 has ORF status, its function being uncertain. The CDR3 has 15 residues. Trimming shortened V by 0 bases and J by 9 bases, and 15 bases separated the two germline ends.

This clone was counted a few times. This chain links TRBV6-2 or TRBV6-3 with TRBJ1-2; D ambiguous. The CDR3 contains 15 residues. V lost 5 bases, J lost 0 bases, and 13 bases lay in between. The germline V gene has CDR1 MNHEY and CDR2 SVGEGT. CDR3 nucleotide sequence: TGTGCCAGCAGTGCAAAACAGCCACCTAACTATGGCTACACCTTC. Amino acids: CASSAKQPPNYGYTF.

The rearrangement uses TRBV6-4 and TRBJ1-2, with 8 nucleotides matching TRBD1. After removal of 2 bases from V and 4 bases from J, the junction contained 6 bases not matched to a gene. The CDR3 length is 15 residues. The germline V gene has CDR1 MRHNA and CDR2 SNTAGT. CDR3 nucleotide sequence: TGTGCCAGCAGTGACGGTAACAGGGGGATCTATGGCTACACCTTC. Its translation is CASSDGNRGIYGYTF.

The genes are TRBV7-9 and TRBJ1-4, with D unresolved. The CDR3 is made up of 13 amino acids. V lost 5 bases and J lost 5, with 9 bases in between. The V gene's germline CDR1 is SEHNR and CDR2 FQNEAQ (reference sequence). Here the CDR3 reads CASSPPGNEKLFF. The CDR3 DNA is TGTGCCAGCAGCCCCCCCGGGAATGAAAAACTGTTTTTT.

This chain uses TRBV5-4 with TRBJ1-2, with 7 bases that match TRBD1. J lost 4 bases, V lost 0 bases, and 3 bases had no gene match. The germline V gene encodes CDR1 SGHNT and CDR2 YYREEE (reference sequence). This CDR3 region has 14 residues. The CDR3: CASSLEEGAYGYTF. The CDR3 DNA follows: TGTGCCAGCAGCTTGGAAGAGGGGGCCTATGGCTACACCTTC. The full variable domain, with the rest looked up from reference TRBV5-4 and TRBJ1-2, is ETGVTQSPTHLIKTRGQQVTLRCSSQSGHNTVSWYQQALGQGPQFIFQYYREEENGRGNFPPRFSGLQFPNYSSELNVNALELDDSALYLCASSLEEGAYGYTFGSGTRLTVV.

This chain links TRBV6-4 with TRBJ1-1; D remains unclear. The V and J ends lost 8 bases and 2 bases respectively, with 15 bases between them. Germline CDR1 MRHNA, CDR2 SNTAGT. This CDR3 contains 14 residues. This chain's CDR3 is CASRSSGGNTEAFF. CDR3 sequence (DNA): TGTGCCAGCCGATCGTCGGGTGGAAACACTGAAGCTTTCTTT.

This clone was observed once. The CDR3 nucleotides read TGTGCCTGGAGTAGTGACAGGGGTTACAATGAGCAGTTCTTC. This encodes CAWSSDRGYNEQFF. The gene calls are TRBV30 and TRBJ2-1; 8 bases are a match to TRBD1. The CDR3 extends over 14 amino acids. The germline gives CDR1 GTSNPN, CDR2 SVGIG (reference sequence). J gave up 4 bases and V 2 bases, and 4 bases lay outside the gene matches.

This clone was seen only a few times. For the CDR3, the DNA is TGTGCCAGCAGCCCGGGACAGGGCGGCGGTCAGCCCCAGCATTTT. Its protein product is CASSPGQGGGQPQHF. V gene TRBV13 combines with J gene TRBJ1-5; TRBD1 agrees at 9 bases. The CDR3 is 15 residues long. V lost 5 bases to trimming and J lost 6 bases; unmatched junction nucleotides: 8. Germline CDR1 and CDR2: PRHDT and FYEKMQ (reference sequence).

This rearrangement joins TRBV2 to TRBJ1-2; the match to TRBD1 covers 7 bases. V shed 5 bases, J shed 5 bases, and the junction held 8 bases outside the gene matches. Looked up from germline, CDR1 is SNHLY and CDR2 is FYNNEI. There are 14 residues in the CDR3. CDR3 sequence: CASSQDRATYGYTF. The DNA of the CDR3 is TGTGCCAGCAGTCAAGACAGGGCTACATATGGCTACACCTTC.

The CDR3 is CASSASGTESYNEQFF. CDR3 sequence (DNA): TGTGCCAGCAGCGCCTCCGGGACAGAGTCCTACAATGAGCAGTTCTTC. This chain links TRBV2 with TRBJ2-1, with 7 bases lining up with TRBD1. The CDR3 loop spans 16 amino acids. The germline CDR1 and CDR2 sequences are SNHLY and FYNNEI. J lost 1 base, V lost 6 bases, and 9 bases had no gene match.

The rearrangement joins TRBV18 to TRBJ1-2; 7 bases map to TRBD1. V gave up 2 bases and J gave up 4 bases; unmatched junction bases: 10. The germline V gene encodes CDR1 KGHSH and CDR2 LQKENI. This CDR3 spans 16 amino acids. This CDR3 is CASSPSYIRDSYGYTF. CDR3 DNA: TGTGCCAGCTCACCATCATATATCCGGGACAGCTATGGCTACACCTTC.

This chain joins TRBV24-1 and TRBJ2-3; TRBD2 aligns across 8 bases. After removal of 0 bases from V and 4 bases from J, the junction contained 2 bases not matched to a gene. The CDR3 extends over 15 amino acids. Germline values: CDR1 KGHDR, CDR2 SFDVKD. CDR3: CATSDLSGGPDTQYF. The CDR3 DNA sequence: TGTGCCACCAGTGATTTGAGCGGGGGCCCAGATACGCAGTATTTT.

The chain uses TRBV20-1 and TRBJ1-5, with TRBD1 as a possible D gene (5 bases). In germline, CDR1 is DFQATT, CDR2 SNEGSKA (reference sequence). V was shortened by 3 bases and J by 3 bases, with 12 bases between the two germline ends. The CDR3 length is 14 residues. Here the CDR3 reads CSASFSGSNQPQHF. CDR3 DNA: TGCAGTGCTAGTTTCTCAGGGTCCAATCAGCCCCAGCATTTT.

The rearrangement links TRBV6-2 or TRBV6-3 to TRBJ1-5; D not certain. CDR1 and CDR2 from the germline V gene are MNHEY and SVGEGT. The CDR3 consists of 15 residues. V was cut by 8 bases and J by 4 bases, with 18 bases left in between. The CDR3 nucleotides are TGTGCCAGCGGCCGCCCGGGGAGCTCTAATCAGCCCCAGCATTTT. Translating it yields CASGRPGSSNQPQHF.

The chain employs TRBV10-1 and TRBJ1-1; possible D gene TRBD1, 5 bases. V was clipped by 0 bases and J by 4 bases, with 9 bases between them. The CDR3 covers 14 residues. CDR1 and CDR2 (germline): WNHNN, SYGVQD (reference sequence). This chain's CDR3 is CASSESSRVTEAFF. The CDR3, as DNA: TGCGCCAGCAGTGAGTCGAGCAGGGTCACTGAAGCTTTCTTT.

The chain joins TRBV5-1 to TRBJ2-3; D is uncertain. The CDR3 has 13 residues. Germline V gives CDR1 SGHRS, CDR2 YFSETQ. V lost 0 bases and J 11 bases, leaving 13 bases between the germline ends. The DNA for the CDR3 is TGCGCCAGCAGCTTGGCCTCCCAGTCACGGCAGTATTTT. Translation: CASSLASQSRQYF.